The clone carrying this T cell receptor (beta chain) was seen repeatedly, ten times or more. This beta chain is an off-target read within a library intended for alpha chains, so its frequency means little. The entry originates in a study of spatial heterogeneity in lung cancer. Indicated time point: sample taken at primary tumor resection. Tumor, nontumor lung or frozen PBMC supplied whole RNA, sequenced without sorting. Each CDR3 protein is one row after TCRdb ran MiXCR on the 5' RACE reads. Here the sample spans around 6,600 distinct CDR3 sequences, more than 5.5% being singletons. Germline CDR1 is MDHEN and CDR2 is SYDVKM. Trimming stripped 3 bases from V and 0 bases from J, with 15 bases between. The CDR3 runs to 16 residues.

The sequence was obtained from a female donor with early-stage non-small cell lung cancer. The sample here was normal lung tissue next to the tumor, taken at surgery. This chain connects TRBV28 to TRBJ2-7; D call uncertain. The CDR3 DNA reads TGTGCCAGCAGTTTGGGTCCCAATCTCAGCTCCTACGAGCAGTACTTC. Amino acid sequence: CASSLGPNLSSYEQYF.